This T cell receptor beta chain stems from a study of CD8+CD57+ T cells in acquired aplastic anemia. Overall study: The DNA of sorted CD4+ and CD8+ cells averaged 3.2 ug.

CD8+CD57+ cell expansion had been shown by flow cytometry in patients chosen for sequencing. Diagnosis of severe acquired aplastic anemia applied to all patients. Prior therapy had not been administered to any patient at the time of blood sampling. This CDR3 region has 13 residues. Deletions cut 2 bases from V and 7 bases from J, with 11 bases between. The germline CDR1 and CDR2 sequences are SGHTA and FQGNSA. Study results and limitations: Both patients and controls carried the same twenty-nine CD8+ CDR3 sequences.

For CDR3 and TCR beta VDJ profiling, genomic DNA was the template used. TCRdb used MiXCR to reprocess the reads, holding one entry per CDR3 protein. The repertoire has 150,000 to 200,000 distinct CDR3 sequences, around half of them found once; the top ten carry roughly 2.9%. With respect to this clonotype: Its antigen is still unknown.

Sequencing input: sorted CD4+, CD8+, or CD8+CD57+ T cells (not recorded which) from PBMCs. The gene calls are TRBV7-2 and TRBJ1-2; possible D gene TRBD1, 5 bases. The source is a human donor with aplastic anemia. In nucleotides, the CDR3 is TGTGCCAGCAGCTTATCGACAGCCTCTGGCTACACCTTC. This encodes CASSLSTASGYTF.